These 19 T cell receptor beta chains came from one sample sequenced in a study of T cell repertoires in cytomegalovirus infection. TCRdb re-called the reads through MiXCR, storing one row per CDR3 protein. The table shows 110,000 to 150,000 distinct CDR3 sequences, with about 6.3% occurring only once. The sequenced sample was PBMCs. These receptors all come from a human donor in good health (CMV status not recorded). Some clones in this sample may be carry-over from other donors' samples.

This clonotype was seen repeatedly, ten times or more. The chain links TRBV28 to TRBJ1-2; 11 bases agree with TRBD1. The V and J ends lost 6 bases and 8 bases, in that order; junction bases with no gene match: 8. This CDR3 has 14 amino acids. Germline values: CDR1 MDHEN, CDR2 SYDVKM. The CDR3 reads CASSPDRGPRGYTF. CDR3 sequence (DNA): TGTGCCAGCAGCCCGGACAGGGGGCCTCGGGGCTACACCTTC.

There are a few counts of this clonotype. CDR3 sequence (DNA): TGTGCCAGCAGTGAGAAGTTCACTGAAGCTTTCTTT. Its translation is CASSEKFTEAFF. The V gene is TRBV2, the J gene TRBJ1-1; D unclear. In germline, CDR1 is SNHLY, CDR2 FYNNEI. The CDR3 loop spans 12 amino acids. With 3 bases removed from V and 4 bases from J, the gap between germline ends came to 6 bases.

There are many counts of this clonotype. CDR3 in amino acids: CASSSPTGGRYNEQFF. The CDR3 DNA reads as TGTGCCAGCAGTTCCCCGACAGGGGGTCGCTACAATGAGCAGTTCTTC. This chain uses TRBV28 with TRBJ2-1; 9 nucleotides match TRBD1. Germline CDR1 reads MDHEN; CDR2 reads SYDVKM. The CDR3 contains 16 residues. Trimming at V came to 4 bases and at J to 3 bases, leaving 7 bases not matched to a gene.

The CDR3 sequence is CSASRTGGGRTEAFF. CDR3 coding DNA: TGCAGTGCGAGTCGGACAGGGGGCGGTCGGACTGAAGCTTTCTTT. The V and J genes are TRBV20-1 and TRBJ1-1; 11 bases map to TRBD1. In germline, CDR1 is DFQATT, CDR2 SNEGSKA (reference sequence). The CDR3 consists of 15 residues. J was trimmed by 5 bases and V by 6 bases; bases with no gene match: 11.

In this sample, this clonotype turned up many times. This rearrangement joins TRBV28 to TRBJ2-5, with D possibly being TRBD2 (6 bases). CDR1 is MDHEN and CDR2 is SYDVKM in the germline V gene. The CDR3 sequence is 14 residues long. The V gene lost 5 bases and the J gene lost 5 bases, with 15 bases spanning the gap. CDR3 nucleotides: TGTGCCAGCAGTCCCCTGGCGGGATGGGAGACCCAGTACTTC. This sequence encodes CASSPLAGWETQYF.

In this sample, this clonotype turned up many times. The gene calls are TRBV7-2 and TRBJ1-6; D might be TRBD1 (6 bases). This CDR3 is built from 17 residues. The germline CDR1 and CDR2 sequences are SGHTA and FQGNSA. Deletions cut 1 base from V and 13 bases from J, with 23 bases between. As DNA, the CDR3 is TGTGCCAGCAGCTTAGGGCCTACAGGGAGGTCGGGAAGGCCCCTCCACTTT. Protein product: CASSLGPTGRSGRPLHF.

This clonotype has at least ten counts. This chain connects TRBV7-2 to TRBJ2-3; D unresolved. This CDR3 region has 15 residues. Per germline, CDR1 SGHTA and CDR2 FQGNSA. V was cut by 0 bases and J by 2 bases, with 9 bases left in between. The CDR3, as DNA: TGTGCCAGCAGCTTAGCCCCGGAGTACACAGATACGCAGTATTTT. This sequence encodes CASSLAPEYTDTQYF.

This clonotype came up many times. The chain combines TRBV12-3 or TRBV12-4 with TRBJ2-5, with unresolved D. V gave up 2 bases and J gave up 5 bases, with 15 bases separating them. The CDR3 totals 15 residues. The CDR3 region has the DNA TGTGCCAGCAGTTTACTCTCGGGCGACGCGGAGACCCAGTACTTC. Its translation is CASSLLSGDAETQYF.

The CDR3 DNA sequence: TGTGCCAGCAGTCCATGGGACAGAAACCAAGAGACCCAGTACTTC. Its translation is CASSPWDRNQETQYF. V is TRBV27 and J is TRBJ2-5; 7 nucleotides align to TRBD1. The CDR3 totals 15 residues. The germline CDR1 and CDR2 sequences are MNHEY and SMNVEV (reference sequence). Unmatched junction bases numbered 6, after V lost 5 bases and J lost 0 bases.

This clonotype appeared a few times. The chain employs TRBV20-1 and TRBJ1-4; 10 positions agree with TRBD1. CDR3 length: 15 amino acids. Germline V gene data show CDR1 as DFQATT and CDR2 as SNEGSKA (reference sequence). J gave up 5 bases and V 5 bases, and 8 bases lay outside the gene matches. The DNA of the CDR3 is TGCAGTGCTTACCACCCGGGACAGGGGAATGAAAAACTGTTTTTT. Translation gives CSAYHPGQGNEKLFF.

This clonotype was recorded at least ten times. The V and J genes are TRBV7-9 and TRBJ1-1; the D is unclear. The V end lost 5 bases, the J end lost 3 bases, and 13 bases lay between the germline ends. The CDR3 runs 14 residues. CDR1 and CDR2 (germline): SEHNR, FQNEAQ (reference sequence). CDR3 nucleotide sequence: TGTGCCAGCAGCCCCTCGGGGAGGGACACTGAAGCTTTCTTT. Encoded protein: CASSPSGRDTEAFF.

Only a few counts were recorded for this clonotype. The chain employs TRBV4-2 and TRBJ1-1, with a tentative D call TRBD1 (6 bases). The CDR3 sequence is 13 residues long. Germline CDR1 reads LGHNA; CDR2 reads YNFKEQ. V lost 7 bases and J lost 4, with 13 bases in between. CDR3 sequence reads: CASTPQGGTEAFF. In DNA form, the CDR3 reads TGTGCCAGCACCCCACAGGGAGGCACTGAAGCTTTCTTT.

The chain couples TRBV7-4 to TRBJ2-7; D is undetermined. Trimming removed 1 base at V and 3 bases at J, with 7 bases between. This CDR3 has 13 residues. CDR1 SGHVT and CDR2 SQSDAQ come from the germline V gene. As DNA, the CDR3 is TGTGCCAGCAGCTTAGGTCGGTACTACGAGCAGTACTTC. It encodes CASSLGRYYEQYF.

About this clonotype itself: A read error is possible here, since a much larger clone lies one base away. The CDR3 DNA reads TGTGCCGGCAGTCCAGACAGGCGGAGTGCCGGGGAGCTGTTTTTT. Translating it yields CAGSPDRRSAGELFF. This chain uses TRBV2 with TRBJ2-2; a weak D match, TRBD1 (6 bases). Germline-derived CDR1 and CDR2 are SNHLY and FYNNEI. This CDR3 contains 15 residues.

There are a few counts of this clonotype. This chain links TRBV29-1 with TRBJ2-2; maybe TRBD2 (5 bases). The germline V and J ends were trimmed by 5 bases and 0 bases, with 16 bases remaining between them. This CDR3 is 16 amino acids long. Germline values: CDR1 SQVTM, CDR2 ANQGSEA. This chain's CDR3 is CSVSAGPYSNTGELFF. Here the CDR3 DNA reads TGCAGCGTTTCGGCGGGTCCCTATTCGAACACCGGGGAGCTGTTTTTT.

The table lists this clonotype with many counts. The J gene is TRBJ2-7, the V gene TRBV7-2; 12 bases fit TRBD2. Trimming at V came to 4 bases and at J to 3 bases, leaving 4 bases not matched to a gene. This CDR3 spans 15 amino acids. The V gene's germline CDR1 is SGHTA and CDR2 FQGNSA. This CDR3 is CASSSGLAGNYEQYF. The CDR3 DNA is TGTGCCAGCAGCTCAGGACTAGCGGGGAACTACGAGCAGTACTTC.

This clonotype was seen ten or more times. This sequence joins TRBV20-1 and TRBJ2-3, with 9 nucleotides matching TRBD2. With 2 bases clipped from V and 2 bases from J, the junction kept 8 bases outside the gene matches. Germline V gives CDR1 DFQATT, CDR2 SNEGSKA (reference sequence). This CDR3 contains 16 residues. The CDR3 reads CSARSGGGANTDTQYF. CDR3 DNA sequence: TGCAGTGCTAGAAGTGGCGGGGGGGCGAACACAGATACGCAGTATTTT.

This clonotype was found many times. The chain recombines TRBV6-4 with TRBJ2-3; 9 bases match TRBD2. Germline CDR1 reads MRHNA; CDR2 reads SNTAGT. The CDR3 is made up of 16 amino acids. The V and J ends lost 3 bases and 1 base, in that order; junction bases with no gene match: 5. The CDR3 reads CASSERERGGTDTQYF. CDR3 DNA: TGTGCCAGCAGTGAAAGAGAGCGGGGGGGCACAGATACGCAGTATTTT.

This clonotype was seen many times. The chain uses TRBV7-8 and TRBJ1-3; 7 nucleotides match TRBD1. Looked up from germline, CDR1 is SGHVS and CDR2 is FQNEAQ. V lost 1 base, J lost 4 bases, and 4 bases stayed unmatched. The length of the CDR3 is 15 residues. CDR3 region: CASSLELQGGNTIYF. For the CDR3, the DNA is TGTGCCAGCAGCTTAGAGTTACAGGGGGGAAACACCATATATTTT.